The source of this TCR beta chain is a study of T cell clonality in common variable immunodeficiency. Study findings and constraints: Fewer deletions and N-nucleotide insertions were reportedly seen in common variable immunodeficiency TCR beta sequences. T cell subpopulation sequencing would be needed to explain CVID clonality.

Comments on this clone: Its specificity is not known. The read comes to an end 3 residues before the CDR3 does, leaving the germline J gene to fill in the end.

V was pared by 4 bases and J by 4 bases, with 17 bases between. Per the germline V gene, CDR1 is MNHEY and CDR2 is SVGEGT. The CDR3 length is 15 residues. Control and CVID samples contributed equal amounts of genomic DNA. The repertoire was sequenced with immunoSEQ multiplex PCR; TCRdb's copy has only in-frame clones and lacks some. The profile covers approximately 52,000 clones, none occurring a single time. This receptor was taken from a person aged 18 to 75 in good health. Specimen: peripheral blood mononuclear cells. The V gene is TRBV6-2 or TRBV6-3, the J gene TRBJ2-7, with TRBD1 as a possible D gene (6 bases). CDR3 DNA (partial): TGTGCCAGCAGTTGGGCCAGGGGTGGAAGATACGAG. Its protein product is CASSWARGGRYE. The CDR3 reads in full as CASSWARGGRYEQYF.